The 30 T cell receptor beta chains given below trace back to one sample, sequenced in a study of blood T cell repertoires in COVID-19. TCRdb keeps only in-frame clones here, not all; method: immunoSEQ multiplex PCR. The data contain over 110,000 clones, more than 60% of them singletons. The specimen sequenced was peripheral blood. The receptors come from a woman aged 55-70 years with acute or convalescent COVID-19.

This clone came up a few times. The chain combines TRBV7-8 with TRBJ2-2; 7 bases line up with TRBD1. The germline gives CDR1 SGHVS, CDR2 FQNEAQ. The V and J ends lost 5 bases and 7 bases, in that order; junction bases with no gene match: 7. The CDR3 covers 14 residues. The CDR3 nucleotides read TGTGCCAGCAGCACCCGGACAGGCCACGGGGAGCTGTTTTTT. This codes for CASSTRTGHGELFF.

The gene calls are TRBV7-6 and TRBJ2-5, with TRBD2 matching over 9 bases. The trim removed 5 bases at V and 4 bases at J, leaving 14 bases unmatched. Germline V gives CDR1 SGHVS, CDR2 FNYEAQ. There are 17 residues in the CDR3. This CDR3 reads CASSPWGSGREGETQYF. DNA of the CDR3: TGTGCCAGCAGCCCTTGGGGTAGCGGGAGAGAGGGAGAGACCCAGTACTTC.

This clone appeared once. V is TRBV7-9 and J is TRBJ2-1; TRBD2 might be the D (5 bases). Trimming cost V 4 bases and J 7 bases, with 11 bases left between them. This CDR3 comprises 13 residues. Germline assignment: CDR1 SEHNR and CDR2 FQNEAQ (reference sequence). The CDR3 reads CASSWSGENEQFF. CDR3 nucleotide sequence: TGTGCCAGCAGCTGGTCCGGGGAGAATGAGCAGTTCTTC.

This clone was seen only a few times. This chain joins TRBV9 and TRBJ2-1; 7 bases fit TRBD1. With 5 bases clipped from V and 3 bases from J, the junction kept 8 bases outside the gene matches. Germline V gene sequence: CDR1 SGDLS, CDR2 YYNGEE. This CDR3 has 15 amino acids. CDR3 sequence: CASSDTGAGYNEQFF. In DNA, the CDR3 is TGTGCCAGCAGTGATACAGGGGCGGGCTACAATGAGCAGTTCTTC.

The chain links TRBV9 to TRBJ2-1; D is perhaps TRBD2 (5 bases). V gave up 1 base and J gave up 7 bases, with 12 bases separating them. The CDR3 runs to 14 residues. Germline lookup yields CDR1 SGDLS and CDR2 YYNGEE. CDR3 sequence reads: CASSVSLAPNEQFF. DNA for the CDR3: TGTGCCAGCAGCGTATCTCTAGCTCCTAATGAGCAGTTCTTC.

The V call is TRBV9, the J call TRBJ2-3; tentatively, D is TRBD2 (6 bases). The CDR3 spans 15 residues. V lost 4 bases, J lost 0 bases, and 12 bases lay in between. Germline V gene data show CDR1 as SGDLS and CDR2 as YYNGEE. The CDR3 reads CASSPGRLSTDTQYF. CDR3 DNA: TGTGCCAGCAGCCCAGGGAGGCTCAGCACAGATACGCAGTATTTT.

This sequence joins TRBV30 and TRBJ1-6, with TRBD1 matching 9 bases. V trimming: 5 bases; J trimming: 7 bases; junction bases outside the gene matches: 6. Germline V gives CDR1 GTSNPN, CDR2 SVGIG (reference sequence). The CDR3 has 14 residues. DNA for the CDR3: TGTGCCTGGGGCCGGGACAGGGTCAATTCACCCCTCCACTTT. Its protein is CAWGRDRVNSPLHF.

The chain couples TRBV13 to TRBJ2-1; perhaps TRBD2 as D (6 bases). Germline loops: CDR1 PRHDT, CDR2 FYEKMQ (reference sequence). V lost 7 bases to trimming and J lost 8 bases, with 18 bases between them. The CDR3 totals 14 residues. The DNA of the CDR3 is TGTGCCAGCAACACTAGGAGGGAGTACGATGAGCAGTTCTTC. Its translation is CASNTRREYDEQFF.

This sequence joins TRBV7-3 and TRBJ2-5; TRBD2 matches 10 bases. CDR3 length: 14 amino acids. J gave up 5 bases and V 5 bases, and 5 bases lay outside the gene matches. CDR1 is SGHTA, CDR2 FQGTGA, per germline. The CDR3 reads CASSPSGRQETQYF. CDR3 nucleotide sequence: TGTGCCAGCAGCCCTAGCGGGAGACAGGAGACCCAGTACTTC.

The J gene is TRBJ2-5, the V gene TRBV18, with a tentative D call TRBD2 (5 bases). This CDR3 has 16 amino acids. Trimming removed 6 bases from V and 1 base from J, with 18 bases in between. Germline V gene data show CDR1 as KGHSH and CDR2 as LQKENI. The CDR3 reads CASSPRPGIGQETQYF. Written as DNA, the CDR3 is TGTGCCAGCTCTCCTCGGCCGGGGATAGGCCAAGAGACCCAGTACTTC.

The genes are TRBV5-4 and TRBJ2-3, with D possibly TRBD2 on 6 matching bases. The CDR3 covers 16 residues. V dropped 1 base and J dropped 3 bases, with 15 bases sitting between them. Looked up from germline, CDR1 is SGHNT and CDR2 is YYREEE (reference sequence). The CDR3 loop is CASSLLAGTSTDTQYF. The DNA for the CDR3 is TGTGCCAGCAGCTTGCTGGCGGGAACTAGTACAGATACGCAGTATTTT.

This clone has just a few counts. The chain employs TRBV19 and TRBJ1-1; tentative D call: TRBD1 (5 bases). This CDR3 spans 17 amino acids. Trimming shortened V by 3 bases and J by 6 bases, and 23 bases separated the two germline ends. Germline CDR1 is LNHDA and CDR2 is SQIVND (reference sequence). CDR3 region: CASSIQLAWGGTAEAFF. The CDR3 DNA sequence: TGTGCCAGTAGTATTCAGTTGGCATGGGGCGGTACGGCTGAAGCTTTCTTT.

V gene TRBV28 combines with J gene TRBJ1-4; TRBD1 might be the D (5 bases). The CDR3 is 20 amino acids. The germline V gene encodes CDR1 MDHEN and CDR2 SYDVKM. The V gene lost 4 bases and the J gene lost 0 bases, with 24 bases spanning the gap. CDR3 DNA: TGTGCCAGCAGTTCCCTACCGGGACTCGATCCCCCAGCAACTAATGAAAAACTGTTTTTT. It codes for CASSSLPGLDPPATNEKLFF.

The chain combines TRBV9 with TRBJ1-2; no reliable D call. Germline V gene lookup returns CDR1 SGDLS and CDR2 YYNGEE. The CDR3 runs to 16 residues. The ends were cut back, 0 bases at V and 4 bases at J, with 16 bases in the middle. Here the CDR3 reads CASSVERAKGPYGYTF. The CDR3 DNA is TGTGCCAGCAGCGTAGAGAGGGCCAAAGGACCCTATGGCTACACCTTC.

This chain connects TRBV5-1 to TRBJ1-1, with a weak D call TRBD1 (6 bases). V was shortened by 7 bases and J by 2 bases, with 12 bases between the two germline ends. CDR3 length: 13 residues. Germline lookup yields CDR1 SGHRS and CDR2 YFSETQ. The CDR3 nucleotides are TGCGCCAGCGCGGTGGGGGCAAACACTGAAGCTTTCTTT. It is translated as CASAVGANTEAFF.

The genes are TRBV18 and TRBJ2-1; 8 nucleotides align to TRBD2. CDR3 length: 16 residues. The V gene end was trimmed by 0 bases and the J gene end by 7 bases; junction bases not matched to a gene: 8. Germline V gene lookup returns CDR1 KGHSH and CDR2 LQKENI. The CDR3 loop reads CASSPPNPSGWNEQFF. In nucleotides, the CDR3 is TGTGCCAGCTCACCACCAAACCCTAGCGGGTGGAATGAGCAGTTCTTC.

The chain has TRBV5-1 and TRBJ1-3; D may be TRBD1 (6 bases). The germline V and J ends were trimmed by 0 bases and 0 bases, with 10 bases remaining between them. CDR1 and CDR2 from the germline V gene are SGHRS and YFSETQ. This CDR3 contains 16 residues. The CDR3 region is CASSLGPTGSGNTIYF. The CDR3 DNA reads as TGCGCCAGCAGCTTGGGTCCGACAGGCTCTGGAAACACCATATATTTT. Filled out from reference TRBV5-1 and TRBJ1-3, the complete variable domain reads KAGVTQTPRYLIKTRGQQVTLSCSPISGHRSVSWYQQTPGQGLQFLFEYFSETQRNKGNFPGRFSGRQFSNSRSEMNVSTLELGDSALYLCASSLGPTGSGNTIYFGEGSWLTVV.

V is TRBV28 and J is TRBJ2-7; 7 positions agree with TRBD2. CDR1 MDHEN and CDR2 SYDVKM come from the germline V gene. With 8 bases clipped from V and 3 bases from J, the junction kept 10 bases outside the gene matches. The CDR3 sequence is 14 residues long. The CDR3 sequence: CASGTSGKNYEQYF. The CDR3 nucleotides read TGTGCCAGCGGTACGAGCGGGAAGAACTACGAGCAGTACTTC.

CDR3 sequence reads: CASKGSGNTGELFF. The CDR3, as DNA: TGTGCCAGCAAGGGTAGCGGGAACACCGGGGAGCTGTTTTTT. This chain links TRBV6-5 with TRBJ2-2, with D perhaps TRBD2 (6 bases). Germline CDR1 MNHEY, CDR2 SVGAGI. The V end lost 7 bases, the J end lost 1 base, and 10 bases lay between the germline ends. The CDR3 runs to 14 residues.

The V gene is TRBV7-9, the J gene TRBJ1-2; maybe TRBD1 (5 bases). Germline V gives CDR1 SEHNR, CDR2 FQNEAQ (reference sequence). V gave up 5 bases and J gave up 4 bases, with 8 bases separating them. The CDR3 is made up of 12 amino acids. This CDR3 reads CASSPDSYGYTF. The DNA for the CDR3 is TGTGCCAGCAGCCCCGACAGCTATGGCTACACCTTC.

The genes are TRBV12-3 or TRBV12-4 and TRBJ2-1; D unclear. CDR3 length equals 11 residues. V dropped 3 bases and J dropped 9 bases, with 6 bases sitting between them. The CDR3 protein is CASSFRSEQFF. CDR3 nucleotide sequence: TGTGCCAGCAGTTTCCGGAGTGAGCAGTTCTTC.

J is TRBJ1-6 and V is TRBV18, with D perhaps TRBD1 (6 bases). V was cut by 0 bases and J by 9 bases, with 6 bases left in between. Germline V gives CDR1 KGHSH, CDR2 LQKENI. The CDR3 consists of 13 residues. The CDR3 spells CASSPPDSSPLHF. In DNA, the CDR3 is TGTGCCAGCTCACCACCGGACAGTTCACCCCTCCACTTT.

The chain has TRBV28 and TRBJ2-1, with TRBD2 as a possible D gene (6 bases). This CDR3 spans 14 amino acids. Germline V gene data show CDR1 as MDHEN and CDR2 as SYDVKM. V was pared by 4 bases and J by 3 bases, with 10 bases between. Here the CDR3 DNA reads TGTGCCAGCAGTTGGGGGGATTACTACAATGAGCAGTTCTTC. This translates into CASSWGDYYNEQFF.

The chain has TRBV13 and TRBJ2-2; TRBD2 agrees at 7 bases. The germline V gene has CDR1 PRHDT and CDR2 FYEKMQ (reference sequence). The CDR3 is made up of 13 amino acids. V dropped 6 bases and J dropped 7; count of bases not matched to a gene: 5. The CDR3 nucleotides read TGTGCCAGCAGGTTTCTAGCGGTCGGGGAGCTGTTTTTT. Translation gives CASRFLAVGELFF.

This clone came up once. The V and J genes are TRBV11-2 and TRBJ2-7, with 8 bases aligning to TRBD2. Germline lookup yields CDR1 SGHAT and CDR2 FQNNGV. The CDR3 consists of 15 residues. J was trimmed by 3 bases and V by 2 bases; bases with no gene match: 6. The CDR3 loop reads CASSLWAGGLYEQYF. The CDR3 DNA follows: TGTGCCAGCAGCTTATGGGCGGGAGGACTCTACGAGCAGTACTTC.

V is TRBV5-4 and J is TRBJ1-2; TRBD1 aligns across 8 bases. Germline trimming cut 0 bases from V and 2 bases from J; bases unmatched to any gene: 9. CDR3 length: 17 amino acids. Germline V gene lookup returns CDR1 SGHNT and CDR2 YYREEE (reference sequence). CDR3 protein: CASSLGGLTGANYGYTF. The CDR3 nucleotides read TGTGCCAGCAGCTTGGGCGGATTGACAGGGGCCAACTATGGCTACACCTTC.

The rearrangement joins TRBV5-4 to TRBJ2-4; TRBD1 matches at 8 bases. V lost 1 base and J lost 2; bases outside the gene matches: 5. The CDR3 consists of 16 residues. CDR1 and CDR2 from the germline V gene are SGHNT and YYREEE (reference sequence). The CDR3 bases are TGTGCCAGCAGCTTGACACAGGGGGTAACCAAAAACATTCAGTACTTC. It translates to CASSLTQGVTKNIQYF.

V is TRBV29-1 and J is TRBJ2-2, with TRBD1 identical over 11 bases. CDR1 is SQVTM, CDR2 ANQGSEA, per germline. Trimming took 6 bases from V and 7 from J; bases not matched to a gene: 4. The CDR3 runs 13 residues. CDR3 DNA sequence: TGCAGCGTAAGGACAGGGGGCATCGGGGAGCTGTTTTTT. Encoded protein: CSVRTGGIGELFF.

The gene calls are TRBV27 and TRBJ2-7; D is perhaps TRBD2 (5 bases). Germline CDR1 is MNHEY and CDR2 is SMNVEV (reference sequence). Trimming shortened V by 2 bases and J by 0 bases, and 11 bases separated the two germline ends. The CDR3 covers 15 residues. Written as DNA, the CDR3 is TGTGCCAGCAGTTTAAGTCTGGGGAGCTCCTACGAGCAGTACTTC. Translating it yields CASSLSLGSSYEQYF.

The V and J genes are TRBV25-1 and TRBJ2-1; TRBD2 might be the D (5 bases). Trimming removed 4 bases from V and 7 bases from J, with 14 bases in between. Germline V gene sequence: CDR1 MGHDK, CDR2 SYGVNS. The CDR3 is 14 amino acids. This CDR3 reads CASSGPGSYNEQFF. In DNA, the CDR3 is TGTGCCAGCAGTGGTCCGGGGTCATATAATGAGCAGTTCTTC.